These 24 T cell receptor beta chains were all obtained from the same sample, sequenced in a study of CD8 T cells in Susac syndrome. An amount of RNA that ranged from roughly 0.45 to 1 ug was reverse transcribed with random hexamers. Each CDR3 protein gets one entry after TCRdb re-called the immunoSEQ multiplex PCR reads with MiXCR. The sample contains some 200,000 distinct CDR3 sequences, approximately 94% of which appear only once. Specimen: CD4+ T cells from PBMCs. The receptors derive from a human donor with Susac syndrome.

J is TRBJ1-3 and V is TRBV7-8, with D unresolved. The V gene lost 2 bases and the J gene lost 1 base, with 12 bases spanning the gap. The CDR3 runs 16 residues. Germline V gives CDR1 SGHVS, CDR2 FQNEAQ. CDR3 amino acids: CASSLYRPGSGNTIYF. DNA of the CDR3: TGTGCCAGCAGCTTATATCGTCCGGGTTCTGGAAACACCATATATTTT. The full variable domain, rest sourced from reference TRBV7-8 and TRBJ1-3, is GAGVSQSPRYKVAKRGQDVALRCDPISGHVSLFWYQQALGQGPEFLTYFQNEAQLDKSGLPSDRFFAERPEGSVSTLKIQRTQQEDSAVYLCASSLYRPGSGNTIYFGEGSWLTVV.

The chain uses TRBV10-3 and TRBJ1-2; D is uncertain. The germline CDR1 and CDR2 sequences are ENHRY and SYGVKD. The CDR3 has 11 amino acids. V was pared by 7 bases and J by 5 bases, with 8 bases between. The CDR3 loop is CAITPGYGYTF. In nucleotides, the CDR3 is TGTGCCATCACTCCCGGGTATGGCTACACCTTC.

This chain connects TRBV12-3 or TRBV12-4 to TRBJ1-5; D gene ambiguous. V was trimmed by 5 bases and J by 1 base, leaving 15 bases between them. This CDR3 has 16 residues. The CDR3 spells CASSGPPLGSNQPQHF. CDR3 DNA sequence: TGTGCCAGCAGTGGCCCCCCATTAGGGAGCAATCAGCCCCAGCATTTT.

V is TRBV12-3 or TRBV12-4 and J is TRBJ1-1; a weak D match, TRBD1 (6 bases). Trimming took off 5 bases at V and 5 bases at J, with 12 bases between the two ends. The CDR3 runs to 13 residues. CDR3 loop: CASSLPDRTEAFF. Here the CDR3 DNA reads TGTGCCAGCAGTCTTCCAGACAGGACTGAAGCTTTCTTT.

The V and J genes are TRBV7-2 and TRBJ2-3, with TRBD2 matching 11 bases. V gave up 5 bases and J gave up 3 bases; unmatched junction bases: 4. CDR1 and CDR2 from the germline V gene are SGHTA and FQGNSA. This CDR3 is built from 15 residues. CDR3 DNA sequence: TGTGCCAGCAGCGTCCGACTAGCGGGGACAGATACGCAGTATTTT. Translation: CASSVRLAGTDTQYF.

V gene TRBV9 combines with J gene TRBJ2-2; tentatively, D is TRBD2 (6 bases). V lost 4 bases and J 2 bases, leaving 12 bases between the germline ends. The CDR3 has 15 residues. CDR1 SGDLS and CDR2 YYNGEE come from the germline V gene. The CDR3 DNA follows: TGTGCCAGCAGCCCCCGACTAGAAAACACCGGGGAGCTGTTTTTT. The encoded protein is CASSPRLENTGELFF.

Notes on this clonotype: One end of the junction is discordant with germline, which a read error may explain. V gene TRBV7-7 combines with J gene TRBJ2-3; a weak D match, TRBD2 (6 bases). Germline CDR1 is SSHAT and CDR2 is FNYEAQ (reference sequence). The CDR3 extends over 16 amino acids. The CDR3 here is CASSPGGHTSTDTQYF. CDR3 bases: TGTGCTAGCAGCCCCGGGGGTCACACTAGCACAGATACGCAGTATTTT. Drawing the rest from reference TRBV7-7 and TRBJ2-3, the complete variable domain is GAGVSQSPRYKVTKRGQDVTLRCDPISSHATLYWYQQALGQGPEFLTYFNYEAQPDKSGLPSDRFSAERPEGSISTLTIQRTEQRDSAMYRCASSPGGHTSTDTQYFGPGTRLTVL.

CDR3 sequence reads: CAWSVLGVQETQYF. CDR3 in DNA: TGTGCCTGGAGTGTACTCGGGGTCCAAGAGACCCAGTACTTC. The rearrangement links TRBV30 to TRBJ2-5; a weak D match, TRBD2 (5 bases). The germline V and J ends were trimmed by 0 bases and 1 base, with 9 bases remaining between them. Germline-derived CDR1 and CDR2 are GTSNPN and SVGIG (reference sequence). The CDR3 is 14 amino acids.

The chain combines TRBV11-1 with TRBJ2-7, with D unclear. Deletions cut 3 bases from V and 0 bases from J, with 6 bases between. The length of the CDR3 is 13 residues. The germline CDR1 and CDR2 sequences are SGHAT and FQDESV (reference sequence). DNA for the CDR3: TGTGCCAGCAGCTTCGAAAGCTCCTACGAGCAGTACTTC. Its translation: CASSFESSYEQYF.

J is TRBJ2-1 and V is TRBV19, with TRBD1 identical over 8 bases. The CDR3 contains 14 residues. Germline V gene data show CDR1 as LNHDA and CDR2 as SQIVND (reference sequence). After removal of 6 bases from V and 5 bases from J, the junction contained 6 bases not matched to a gene. The CDR3 sequence is CASSRGTGDNEQFF. The CDR3 nucleotides read TGTGCCAGTAGCCGTGGGACAGGAGACAATGAGCAGTTCTTC.

This sequence joins TRBV20-1 and TRBJ2-1; possible D gene TRBD2, 5 bases. CDR3 size: 14 residues. Trimming took 5 bases from V and 4 from J, leaving 15 bases between them. Per germline, CDR1 DFQATT and CDR2 SNEGSKA (reference sequence). As DNA, the CDR3 is TGCAGTGCTGGCCGGGAAGCCACTTACAATGAGCAGTTCTTC. It yields the protein CSAGREATYNEQFF.

The chain has TRBV19 and TRBJ2-3; maybe TRBD2 (6 bases). V lost 3 bases, J lost 4 bases, and 11 bases lay in between. The germline CDR1 and CDR2 sequences are LNHDA and SQIVND (reference sequence). This CDR3 contains 14 residues. The DNA of the CDR3 is TGTGCCAGTAGTATGGGGGGAGGATCAGATACGCAGTATTTT. Its protein is CASSMGGGSDTQYF.

The chain recombines TRBV19 with TRBJ2-1, with D unresolved. The ends were cut back, 2 bases at V and 7 bases at J, with 6 bases in the middle. Germline V CDR1 and CDR2: LNHDA, SQIVND (reference sequence). The CDR3 spans 12 residues. The CDR3 region is CASSIRVNEQFF. As DNA, the CDR3 is TGTGCCAGTAGTATAAGAGTGAATGAGCAGTTCTTC.

V gene TRBV30 combines with J gene TRBJ1-5; D unresolved. V lost 0 bases to trimming and J lost 0 bases, with 12 bases between them. CDR3 length: 16 amino acids. Germline loops: CDR1 GTSNPN, CDR2 SVGIG (reference sequence). CDR3 in amino acids: CAWSVGGFYSNQPQHF. For the CDR3, the DNA is TGTGCCTGGAGTGTCGGAGGATTTTATAGCAATCAGCCCCAGCATTTT.

The rearrangement uses TRBV29-1 and TRBJ2-7; TRBD1 agrees at 7 bases. Germline CDR1 and CDR2: SQVTM and ANQGSEA. V trimming: 7 bases; J trimming: 6 bases; junction bases outside the gene matches: 6. CDR3 size: 11 residues. This chain's CDR3 is CSARQGLEQYF. For the CDR3, the DNA is TGCAGCGCGCGACAGGGCCTCGAGCAGTACTTC.

The V call is TRBV15, the J call TRBJ1-2; the D gene is possibly TRBD1 (6 bases). This CDR3 region has 14 residues. V gave up 0 bases and J gave up 9 bases, with 14 bases separating them. Germline V gene data show CDR1 as LNHNV and CDR2 as YYDKDF (reference sequence). CDR3 residues: CATSRDPGAGSYTF. Here the CDR3 DNA reads TGTGCCACCAGCAGAGACCCGGGGGCCGGGAGCTACACCTTC.

J is TRBJ1-2 and V is TRBV3-1; D is unclear. V gave up 0 bases and J gave up 4 bases, with 9 bases separating them. The CDR3 is made up of 14 amino acids. Germline V gene data show CDR1 as LGHDT and CDR2 as YNNKEL (reference sequence). The CDR3 loop is CASSQDPQSYGYTF. In DNA, the CDR3 is TGTGCCAGCAGCCAAGATCCACAGTCCTATGGCTACACCTTC.

The gene calls are TRBV25-1 and TRBJ1-2; no definite D call. Germline V gives CDR1 MGHDK, CDR2 SYGVNS. The CDR3 sequence is 14 residues long. With 4 bases removed from V and 2 bases from J, the gap between germline ends came to 11 bases. This chain's CDR3 is CASSASMPNYGYTF. The CDR3, as DNA: TGTGCCAGCAGTGCTTCAATGCCCAACTATGGCTACACCTTC.

The genes are TRBV30 and TRBJ2-7; 12 nucleotides line up with TRBD1. The V segment lost 1 base and the J segment 4 bases; nucleotides outside the gene matches: 8. This CDR3 contains 16 residues. The germline gives CDR1 GTSNPN, CDR2 SVGIG (reference sequence). The chain's CDR3 is CAWSDPGQGASYEQYF. The CDR3 bases are TGTGCCTGGAGTGACCCGGGACAGGGGGCTTCGTACGAGCAGTACTTC.

V and J are TRBV4-3 and TRBJ1-3, with 11 bases fitting TRBD1. The CDR3 is 17 residues long. Germline values: CDR1 LGHNA, CDR2 YSLEER. The junction had 7 bases not matched to a gene; V was cut back by 4 bases and J by 2 bases. The CDR3 nucleotides are TGCGCCAGCAGCCTAAACCCGGGACAGGGGGCTGGAAACACCATATATTTT. This sequence encodes CASSLNPGQGAGNTIYF.

The CDR3 protein is CAWSEGTDTQYF. CDR3 DNA: TGTGCCTGGAGTGAAGGCACAGATACGCAGTATTTT. This rearrangement joins TRBV30 to TRBJ2-3; D is unresolved. The length of the CDR3 is 12 residues. Germline V gene sequence: CDR1 GTSNPN, CDR2 SVGIG (reference sequence). Trimming removed 1 base at V and 1 base at J, with 3 bases between.

The rearrangement joins TRBV3-1 to TRBJ2-4; D remains ambiguous. This CDR3 region has 14 residues. The V gene's germline CDR1 is LGHDT and CDR2 YNNKEL (reference sequence). Trimming left V 4 bases short and J 0 bases short, with 7 bases between. The CDR3 region has the DNA TGTGCCAGCAGCCCGACAAGAGCCAAAAACATTCAGTACTTC. It specifies CASSPTRAKNIQYF.

This chain uses TRBV7-9 with TRBJ1-1; a possible D gene is TRBD1 (5 bases). V was pared by 5 bases and J by 1 base, with 11 bases between. Germline V gives CDR1 SEHNR, CDR2 FQNEAQ (reference sequence). The CDR3 is 14 amino acids. CDR3 sequence: CASSLKTENTEAFF. The CDR3 region has the DNA TGTGCCAGCAGCCTTAAGACAGAGAACACTGAAGCTTTCTTT.

CDR3 sequence: CASSQVAGNYGYTF. The CDR3 DNA reads TGTGCCAGCAGCCAAGTCGCAGGGAACTATGGCTACACCTTC. This sequence joins TRBV4-2 and TRBJ1-2, with TRBD1 as a possible D gene (5 bases). The CDR3 is made up of 14 amino acids. In germline, CDR1 is LGHNA, CDR2 YNFKEQ. The V end was cut by 1 base, the J end by 2 bases, with 8 bases between.